The 5 T cell receptor beta chains given below trace back to one sample, sequenced in a study of CD8+CD57+ T cells in acquired aplastic anemia. The study profiled TCR beta VDJ and CDR3 using genomic DNA as template. TCRdb ran MiXCR on the reads and lists one entry per CDR3 protein. The table shows some 210,000 distinct CDR3 sequences, with roughly 57% occurring only once. Material: sorted CD4+, CD8+, or CD8+CD57+ T cells (not recorded which) from PBMCs. The receptors were sampled from a human donor in good health.

This clonotype was seen more than once but under ten times. The chain couples TRBV24-1 to TRBJ2-1, with 7 bases identical to TRBD2. After removal of 1 base from V and 9 bases from J, the junction contained 2 bases not matched to a gene. CDR1 KGHDR and CDR2 SFDVKD come from the germline V gene. The CDR3 consists of 13 residues. The CDR3 reads CATSDLASGEQFF. CDR3 sequence (DNA): TGTGCCACCAGTGATTTAGCTAGCGGTGAGCAGTTCTTC.

V gene TRBV7-9 combines with J gene TRBJ1-1; no clear D gene. Trimming pared 5 bases from V and 6 bases from J, leaving 13 bases between. Germline V CDR1 and CDR2: SEHNR, FQNEAQ (reference sequence). The CDR3 spans 13 residues. As DNA, the CDR3 is TGTGCCAGCAGCCTTTCCGGGAAAGCTGAAGCTTTCTTT. It encodes CASSLSGKAEAFF. Full variable domain (missing parts from reference TRBV7-9 and TRBJ1-1): DTGVSQNPRHKITKRGQNVTFRCDPISEHNRLYWYRQTLGQGPEFLTYFQNEAQLEKSRLLSDRFSAERPKGSFSTLEIQRTEQGDSAMYLCASSLSGKAEAFFGQGTRLTVV.

The J gene is TRBJ2-7, the V gene TRBV7-2; D remains unclear. The CDR3 sequence is 14 residues long. CDR1 SGHTA and CDR2 FQGNSA come from the germline V gene. The V end lost 5 bases, the J end lost 6 bases, and 17 bases lay between the germline ends. The CDR3 DNA reads as TGTGCCAGCAGCCCCGGTACGGGCTGGGGCGAGCAGTACTTC. This encodes CASSPGTGWGEQYF.

This clonotype appeared a few times. The V and J genes are TRBV9 and TRBJ1-1; possibly TRBD1 for D (5 bases). Trimming stripped 2 bases from V and 3 bases from J, with 8 bases between. CDR1 SGDLS and CDR2 YYNGEE come from the germline V gene. CDR3 size: 13 residues. CDR3: CASSVSRDTEAFF. CDR3 in DNA: TGTGCCAGCAGCGTTAGCAGGGACACTGAAGCTTTCTTT.

This clonotype was picked up a small number of times. The chain couples TRBV10-2 to TRBJ2-5, with 13 bases aligning to TRBD2. Germline V gene lookup returns CDR1 WSHSY and CDR2 SAAADI. The CDR3 spans 15 residues. Trimming removed 10 bases from V and 5 bases from J; junction bases left unmatched: 10. The CDR3 protein is CAISRLAGGRETQYF. The CDR3 region has the DNA TGCGCCATTTCGCGACTAGCGGGAGGTAGGGAGACCCAGTACTTC.